This is a list of T cell receptor beta chains from one sample in a study of vaccination effects on CD4 cells after COVID-19. Produced via immunoSEQ multiplex PCR; TCRdb's table is partial and in-frame only. The table records under 20,000 clones, about 70% of them present only once. These receptors lack a known antigen. Source: CD4+ T cells from PBMCs cultured with SARS-CoV-2 spike peptides, taken after COVID-19 vaccination. Receptor source: a human donor who had a prior SARS-CoV-2 infection. CDR3s include the opening cysteine and the closing phenylalanine or tryptophan. The D gene is left open where the match is weak. Some rows mark clone size as missing; the rest say once, few, many or name a class of expanded clone.

V gene	clone size	D gene	J gene	CDR3 protein	CDR3 DNA
TRBV12-2	.	.	TRBJ2-2	CASRPTSGSNTGELFF	TGTGCAAGTCGCCCAACTAGCGGCTCGAACACCGGGGAGCTGTTTTTT
TRBV7-9	.	.	TRBJ2-5	CASSLKETQYF	TGTGCCAGCAGCCTTAAAGAGACCCAGTACTTC
TRBV6-4	.	.	TRBJ2-2	CASSPQQGGAGELFF	TGTGCCAGCAGCCCCCAACAGGGTGGGGCCGGGGAGCTGTTTTTT
TRBV5-4	.	.	TRBJ2-7	CASSLDASRSPYEQYF	TGTGCCAGCAGCTTGGATGCTAGCCGCTCACCCTACGAGCAGTACTTC
TRBV2	.	TRBD1	TRBJ1-2	CASSDNRGANYGYTF	TGTGCCAGCAGTGACAACAGGGGAGCTAACTATGGCTACACCTTC
TRBV30	.	.	TRBJ2-5	CAWSGGLQETQYF	TGTGCCTGGAGTGGTGGGCTGCAAGAGACCCAGTACTTC
TRBV5-5	.	TRBD1	TRBJ1-1	CASSNRDRVGNTEAFF	TGTGCCAGCAGCAACCGGGACAGGGTAGGGAACACTGAAGCTTTCTTT
TRBV18	.	.	TRBJ2-5	CASSPLAQETQYF	TGTGCCAGCTCACCACTGGCCCAAGAGACCCAGTACTTC
TRBV15	few	.	TRBJ2-3	CATSRGGGVTDTQYF	TGTGCCACCAGCAGAGGAGGCGGTGTCACAGATACGCAGTATTTT
TRBV12-5	.	.	TRBJ2-7	CASGLVLGEGPYEQYF	TGTGCTAGTGGTTTGGTACTGGGGGAAGGCCCCTACGAGCAGTACTTC
TRBV6-5	.	.	TRBJ1-4	CASSYSGRFGVEKLFF	TGTGCCAGCAGTTACTCCGGCCGCTTCGGGGTTGAAAAACTGTTTTTT
TRBV7-3	few	TRBD2	TRBJ2-2	CASSLTGLAGADTGELFF	TGTGCCAGCAGCTTGACGGGACTAGCGGGGGCCGACACCGGGGAGCTGTTTTTT
TRBV30	.	.	TRBJ1-2	CAWSGGLYYGYTF	TGTGCCTGGAGCGGAGGGCTCTACTATGGCTACACCTTC
TRBV30	.	TRBD2	TRBJ2-5	CASVTSGSWETQYF	TGTGCCTCCGTTACTAGCGGGTCCTGGGAGACCCAGTACTTC
TRBV5-1	.	.	TRBJ2-5	CASSLGSAGEETQYF	TGCGCCAGCAGCTTGGGCAGTGCCGGGGAAGAGACCCAGTACTTC
TRBV7-2	.	.	TRBJ2-3	CASSSRGISLDTQYF	TGTGCCAGCAGCTCGAGGGGGATATCACTGGATACGCAGTATTTT
TRBV7-9	.	.	TRBJ2-7	CASSLNYEQYF	TGTGCCAGCAGCCTAAACTACGAGCAGTACTTC
TRBV5-5	once	.	TRBJ1-3	CASSLVRGPGNTIYF	TGTGCCAGCAGCTTGGTTCGGGGCCCGGGAAACACCATATATTTT
TRBV2	.	TRBD1	TRBJ2-5	CASSVDRGQETQYF	TGTGCCAGCAGTGTAGACAGGGGCCAAGAGACCCAGTACTTC
TRBV6-5	.	TRBD1	TRBJ2-5	CASNRDRGRETQYF	TGTGCCAGTAACCGGGACAGGGGGCGAGAGACCCAGTACTTC
TRBV5-1	.	TRBD1	TRBJ1-4	CASSRTGAPTNEKLFF	TGCGCCAGCAGCCGGACAGGGGCTCCAACTAATGAAAAACTGTTTTTT
TRBV19	.	.	TRBJ2-3	CASSILGSTDTQYF	TGTGCCAGTAGTATATTAGGTAGCACAGATACGCAGTATTTT
TRBV19	.	.	TRBJ1-5	CASSNEEGNQPQHF	TGTGCCAGTAGTAATGAGGAGGGGAATCAGCCCCAGCATTTT
TRBV7-2	large	.	TRBJ2-5	CASSLSLGETQYF	TGTGCCAGCAGCTTATCCCTGGGGGAGACCCAGTACTTC